This T cell receptor (beta chain) was retrieved from a study of T cells in Graves' hyperthyroidism and ophthalmopathy. Study overall: Blood was drawn when the patient was first diagnosed and still untreated. Study results and limitations: A 13 V-J model separated ophthalmopathy from stable hyperthyroidism.

The study enrolled patients aged 18 to 65 with newly diagnosed hyperthyroidism of under 2 months' duration. Every diagnosis used clinical symptoms, serum thyroxine and TRAb, thyroid ultrasound and orbital computed tomography. The CDR3 consists of 19 residues. Germline V CDR1 and CDR2: LGHNA, YNFKEQ. V was shortened by 0 bases and J by 0 bases, with 21 bases between the two germline ends. In this sample, this clonotype turned up a few times. Antigen unknown. Researchers took RNA transcripts and amplified the TCR beta CDR3 regions from them. Primed by the HTBI set, a first-round RT-PCR was run on the TCR CDR3. Using its own MiXCR run on the multiplex PCR reads, TCRdb lists one record per CDR3 protein. The table records more than 300,000 distinct CDR3 sequences, approximately 14% of them present only once.

The chain combines TRBV4-2 with TRBJ2-7; the D gene is possibly TRBD1 (6 bases). This clonotype was sampled from a woman in her twenties or thirties with Graves' hyperthyroidism. Sequencing input: blood. DNA for the CDR3: TGTGCCAGCAGCCAAGAGTGGAATGCCGGGACACGAAGCTCCTACGAGCAGTACTTC. It translates to CASSQEWNAGTRSSYEQYF.